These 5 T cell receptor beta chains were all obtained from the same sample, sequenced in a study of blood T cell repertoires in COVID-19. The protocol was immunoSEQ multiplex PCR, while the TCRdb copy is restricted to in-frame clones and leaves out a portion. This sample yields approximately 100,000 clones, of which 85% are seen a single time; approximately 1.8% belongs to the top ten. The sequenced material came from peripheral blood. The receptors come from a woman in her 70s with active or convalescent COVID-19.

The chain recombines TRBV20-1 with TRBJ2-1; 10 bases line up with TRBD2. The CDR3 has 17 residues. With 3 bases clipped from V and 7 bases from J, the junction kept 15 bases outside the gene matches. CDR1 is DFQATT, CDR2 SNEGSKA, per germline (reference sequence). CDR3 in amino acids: CSASPRLAGTTRNEQFF. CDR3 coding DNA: TGCAGTGCTAGTCCGCGACTAGCGGGCACCACAAGGAATGAGCAGTTCTTC.

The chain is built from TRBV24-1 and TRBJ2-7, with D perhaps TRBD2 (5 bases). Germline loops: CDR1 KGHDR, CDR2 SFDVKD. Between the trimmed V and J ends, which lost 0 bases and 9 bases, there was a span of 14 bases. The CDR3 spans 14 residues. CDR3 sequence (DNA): TGTGCCACCAGTGATTTGGCTAGCATCGTGCCGCAGTACTTC. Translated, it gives CATSDLASIVPQYF.

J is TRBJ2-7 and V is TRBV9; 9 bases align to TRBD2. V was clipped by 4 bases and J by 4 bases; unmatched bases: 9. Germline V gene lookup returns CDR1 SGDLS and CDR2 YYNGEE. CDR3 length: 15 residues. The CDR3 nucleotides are TGTGCCAGCAGCCCCCGGGCGGGGGGGCGGTACGAGCAGTACTTC. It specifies CASSPRAGGRYEQYF.

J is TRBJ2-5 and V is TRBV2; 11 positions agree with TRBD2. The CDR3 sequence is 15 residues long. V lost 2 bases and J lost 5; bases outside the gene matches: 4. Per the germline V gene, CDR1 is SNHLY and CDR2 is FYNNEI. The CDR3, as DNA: TGTGCCAGCAGTGAACTAGCGGGAGGAGTCGAGACCCAGTACTTC. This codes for CASSELAGGVETQYF.

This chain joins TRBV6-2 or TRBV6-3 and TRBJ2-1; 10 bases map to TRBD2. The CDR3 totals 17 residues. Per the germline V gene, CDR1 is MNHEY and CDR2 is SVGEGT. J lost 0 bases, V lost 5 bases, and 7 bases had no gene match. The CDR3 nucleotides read TGTGCCAGCAGTCTGAGACTAGCGGGTAGCTCCTACAATGAGCAGTTCTTC. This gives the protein CASSLRLAGSSYNEQFF.